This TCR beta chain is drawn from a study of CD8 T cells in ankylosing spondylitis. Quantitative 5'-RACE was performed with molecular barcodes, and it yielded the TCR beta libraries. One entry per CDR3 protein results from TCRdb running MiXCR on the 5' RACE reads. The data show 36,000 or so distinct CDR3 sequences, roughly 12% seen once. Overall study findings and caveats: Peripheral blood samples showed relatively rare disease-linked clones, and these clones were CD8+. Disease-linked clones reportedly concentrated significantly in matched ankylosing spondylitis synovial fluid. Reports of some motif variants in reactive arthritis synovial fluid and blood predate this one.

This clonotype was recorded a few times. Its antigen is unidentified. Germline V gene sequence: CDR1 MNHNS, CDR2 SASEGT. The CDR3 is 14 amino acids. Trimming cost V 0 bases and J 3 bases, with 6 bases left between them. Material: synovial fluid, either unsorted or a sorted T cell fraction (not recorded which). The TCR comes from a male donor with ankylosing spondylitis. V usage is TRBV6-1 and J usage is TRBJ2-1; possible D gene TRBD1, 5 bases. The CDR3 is CASSEAGDYNEQFF. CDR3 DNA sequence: TGTGCCAGCAGTGAAGCAGGGGACTACAATGAGCAGTTCTTC.